This T cell receptor (beta chain) was obtained from a study of blood T cells in healthy people across ages. Study-wide results and limits: Possibly, changes in expanded clonotypes were confounded because donor CMV status was unknown.

For this clonotype: Its target is unknown.

Primers used in a second PCR of roughly 6 to 11 cycles were a sample-barcoded 5' primer and a J-beta primer mix. TCRdb fed the 5' RACE reads into MiXCR, producing one record per CDR3 protein. The sample lists about 680,000 distinct CDR3 sequences; approximately 49% were seen once. Germline CDR1 reads LGHNA; CDR2 reads YNFKEQ. The CDR3 extends over 13 amino acids. The V and J ends lost 4 bases and 3 bases respectively, with 9 bases between them. The clonotype was recovered from a woman between 55 and 75 years old in good health. The sample taken for sequencing was blood. The V and J genes are TRBV4-2 and TRBJ2-5, with D tentatively TRBD1 (6 bases). For the CDR3, the DNA is TGTGCCAGCAGCCGGGGGCTTAAAGAGACCCAGTACTTC. This codes for CASSRGLKETQYF.